A single sample gave rise to the 15 T cell receptor beta chains below, sequenced in a study of cytomegalovirus exposure and HLA in healthy donors. The PCR was carried out with 60 Vbeta primers and 13 Jbeta primers. The repertoire was sequenced with immunoSEQ multiplex PCR; TCRdb's copy has only in-frame clones and lacks some. The repertoire has over 150,000 clones, around 79% of them found once; the top ten carry more than 1.5%. The specimen sequenced was PBMCs. These receptors were obtained from a girl between 5 and 17 years old in good health and CMV-seropositive.

The chain recombines TRBV9 with TRBJ1-1; no clear D. CDR3 length: 15 amino acids. CDR1 is SGDLS, CDR2 YYNGEE, per germline. V was cut by 0 bases and J by 1 base, with 10 bases left in between. CDR3 in DNA: TGTGCCAGCAGCGTAGCTGGGAGAGCGAACACTGAAGCTTTCTTT. Encoded protein: CASSVAGRANTEAFF. Using reference TRBV9 and TRBJ1-1 for the parts outside the CDR3, the full variable domain is DSGVTQTPKHLITATGQRVTLRCSPRSGDLSVYWYQQSLDQGLQFLIQYYNGEERAKGNILERFSAQQFPDLHSELNLSSLELGDSALYFCASSVAGRANTEAFFGQGTRLTVV.

In DNA, the CDR3 is TGTGCCAGCAGTTTAAAGAGCTCCTATAATTCACCCCTCCACTTT. Translated: CASSLKSSYNSPLHF. The genes are TRBV27 and TRBJ1-6; D not resolved. There are 15 residues in the CDR3. V gave up 2 bases and J gave up 0 bases, with 5 bases separating them. Germline CDR1 and CDR2: MNHEY and SMNVEV (reference sequence).

This clone was detected only once. V usage is TRBV28 and J usage is TRBJ2-1; TRBD2 agrees at 8 bases. V lost 3 bases, J lost 8 bases, and 6 bases stayed unmatched. This CDR3 has 14 amino acids. Germline V lookup: CDR1 MDHEN, CDR2 SYDVKM. The CDR3 sequence: CASSLPGGVDEQFF. The DNA of the CDR3 is TGTGCCAGCAGTTTGCCCGGGGGGGTGGATGAGCAGTTCTTC. Looking up the rest from reference TRBV28 and TRBJ2-1 gives the full variable domain: DVKVTQSSRYLVKRTGEKVFLECVQDMDHENMFWYRQDPGLGLRLIYFSYDVKMKEKGDIPEGYSVSREKKERFSLILESASTNQTSMYLCASSLPGGVDEQFFGPGTRLTVL.

The chain combines TRBV5-5 with TRBJ2-7, with TRBD1 identical over 7 bases. Losses at the gene ends were 3 bases for V and 0 bases for J; bases not matched to a gene: 12. CDR1 and CDR2 from the germline V gene are SGHKS and YYEKEE (reference sequence). The CDR3 consists of 17 residues. The CDR3 DNA reads as TGTGCCAGCAGCTATCGGGACAGCCCTCCTTACTCCTACGAGCAGTACTTC. It yields the protein CASSYRDSPPYSYEQYF. The whole variable domain, filled in from reference TRBV5-5 and TRBJ2-7, reads DAGVTQSPTHLIKTRGQQVTLRCSPISGHKSVSWYQQVLGQGPQFIFQYYEKEERGRGNFPDRFSARQFPNYSSELNVNALLLGDSALYLCASSYRDSPPYSYEQYFGPGTRLTVT.

This clone was seen just once. The junction departs from the called germline gene at one end, perhaps through a read error. The chain recombines TRBV6-5 with TRBJ2-7; 9 bases are shared with TRBD2. Germline CDR1 reads MNHEY; CDR2 reads SVGAGI. This CDR3 region has 15 residues. This CDR3 is CASSYPGLASNEQYF. The CDR3 nucleotides read TGTGCCAGCAGTTACCCGGGACTAGCCTCCAACGAGCAGTACTTC.

The CDR3 nucleotides are TGTGCCAGCAGCCAGAGGGACAGTGCAACCCAGGAAGCTTTCTTT. Its translation is CASSQRDSATQEAFF. The chain uses TRBV14 and TRBJ1-1; the match to TRBD1 covers 7 bases. Looked up from germline, CDR1 is SGHDN and CDR2 is FVKESK. This CDR3 comprises 15 residues. Unmatched junction bases numbered 12, after V lost 3 bases and J lost 8 bases.

The CDR3 nucleotides read TGCGCCAGCAGCCTCAGACAGGCAAGCACAGATACGCAGTATTTT. Its translation: CASSLRQASTDTQYF. V is TRBV4-3 and J is TRBJ2-3, with a tentative D call TRBD1 (6 bases). CDR1 and CDR2 from the germline V gene are LGHNA and YSLEER. This CDR3 contains 15 residues. The V end lost 4 bases, the J end lost 0 bases, and 11 bases lay between the germline ends.

This clone has just a few counts. The gene calls are TRBV5-1 and TRBJ1-3; 7 nucleotides agree with TRBD1. V lost 3 bases, J lost 6 bases, and 9 bases stayed unmatched. This CDR3 is built from 15 residues. Germline assignment: CDR1 SGHRS and CDR2 YFSETQ. This CDR3 reads CASSSTGDTENTIYF. The CDR3 coding sequence is TGCGCCAGCAGCTCAACAGGGGATACGGAAAACACCATATATTTT.

The rearrangement links TRBV7-2 to TRBJ2-3; 11 nucleotides match TRBD1. Trimming took 1 base from V and 3 from J; bases not matched to a gene: 3. This CDR3 comprises 16 residues. Germline V gene sequence: CDR1 SGHTA, CDR2 FQGNSA. CDR3 in DNA: TGTGCCAGCAGCTTAGGGGGACAGGGGGTAACAGATACGCAGTATTTT. It codes for CASSLGGQGVTDTQYF.

The rearrangement joins TRBV5-1 to TRBJ2-2; no clear D. Deletions cut 4 bases from V and 5 bases from J, with 21 bases between. Germline-derived CDR1 and CDR2 are SGHRS and YFSETQ. CDR3 length equals 17 residues. The DNA for the CDR3 is TGCGCCAGCAGCCCTGGAGTACATACAATATGGACCGGGGAGCTGTTTTTT. The encoded protein is CASSPGVHTIWTGELFF.

The rearrangement uses TRBV5-5 and TRBJ2-2, with D maybe TRBD2 (6 bases). The CDR3 spans 16 residues. V was pared by 2 bases and J by 4 bases, with 15 bases between. In germline, CDR1 is SGHKS, CDR2 YYEKEE (reference sequence). For the CDR3, the DNA is TGTGCCAGCAGCTTCGGGGCGGGGTTGGTCACCGGGGAGCTGTTTTTT. The encoded protein is CASSFGAGLVTGELFF.

This clone was seen a single time. CDR3 in DNA: TGCGCCAGCAGCCATAGGGCACGGGGAGGGCAAGAGACCCAGTACTTC. Its protein is CASSHRARGGQETQYF. V is TRBV4-1 and J is TRBJ2-5; 7 bases match TRBD2. Unmatched junction bases numbered 9, after V lost 3 bases and J lost 2 bases. This CDR3 is 16 amino acids long. CDR1 and CDR2 (germline): MGHRA, YSYEKL.

This clone was seen more than once but under ten times. This chain uses TRBV10-3 with TRBJ1-5; D possibly corresponds to TRBD1 (6 bases). V lost 6 bases, J lost 4 bases, and 10 bases lay in between. This CDR3 is built from 13 residues. Germline V CDR1 and CDR2: ENHRY, SYGVKD. Written as DNA, the CDR3 is TGTGCCATCAGGGGGACACGAAATCAGCCCCAGCATTTT. This translates into CAIRGTRNQPQHF.

This clone was counted a single time. The chain recombines TRBV10-3 with TRBJ2-5; 7 nucleotides align to TRBD1. There are 13 residues in the CDR3. V trimming: 3 bases; J trimming: 5 bases; junction bases outside the gene matches: 3. CDR1 and CDR2 (germline): ENHRY, SYGVKD. CDR3 nucleotides: TGTGCCATCAGTGACCAGGGGGTCGAGACCCAGTACTTC. Encoded protein: CAISDQGVETQYF.

The V call is TRBV15, the J call TRBJ2-7, with 12 bases matching TRBD2. The CDR3 loop spans 16 amino acids. Trimming cost V 0 bases and J 3 bases; bases outside gene matches: 3. Germline CDR1 LNHNV, CDR2 YYDKDF (reference sequence). CDR3 DNA: TGTGCCACCAGCAGAGATACTAGCGGGGGGCGCTACGAGCAGTACTTC. Its translation: CATSRDTSGGRYEQYF.